A selection of T cell receptor beta chains follows, all from one sample in a study of post-analysis software for immune sequencing data. TCRdb analysed the PCR reads with MiXCR anew, one entry per CDR3 protein. The data show roughly 800,000 distinct CDR3 sequences, with 25% to 30% seen just once and approximately 0.6% held by the top ten. The specimen was blood. These TCRs come from a girl between 5 and 17 years old with multiple sclerosis. The conserved cysteine and the conserved F or W are not part of the CDR3 here.

j_gene: TRBJ1-2; v_gene: TRBV6-6; CDR3aa: ASNEGRLVYGYT
j_gene: TRBJ1-5; v_gene: TRBV12-3/TRBV12-4; CDR3aa: ASSPGLGGHQPQH
j_gene: TRBJ2-3; v_gene: TRBV4-2; CDR3aa: ASSQVSGGSTSTDTQY
j_gene: TRBJ1-2; v_gene: TRBV28; CDR3aa: ASSLVEPDRGHGYT
j_gene: TRBJ1-4; v_gene: TRBV10-3; CDR3aa: AISKTGTGEEELF
j_gene: TRBJ2-7; v_gene: TRBV28; CDR3aa: ASSFLGGRYEQY
j_gene: TRBJ2-1; v_gene: TRBV29-1; CDR3aa: SAGGRRFGEQF
j_gene: TRBJ2-6; v_gene: TRBV2; CDR3aa: ASRSRDLLSGANVLT
j_gene: TRBJ2-1; v_gene: TRBV9; CDR3aa: ASSAGEGLADMAQF
j_gene: TRBJ2-5; v_gene: TRBV5-1; CDR3aa: ASSLRPGQGRQETQY